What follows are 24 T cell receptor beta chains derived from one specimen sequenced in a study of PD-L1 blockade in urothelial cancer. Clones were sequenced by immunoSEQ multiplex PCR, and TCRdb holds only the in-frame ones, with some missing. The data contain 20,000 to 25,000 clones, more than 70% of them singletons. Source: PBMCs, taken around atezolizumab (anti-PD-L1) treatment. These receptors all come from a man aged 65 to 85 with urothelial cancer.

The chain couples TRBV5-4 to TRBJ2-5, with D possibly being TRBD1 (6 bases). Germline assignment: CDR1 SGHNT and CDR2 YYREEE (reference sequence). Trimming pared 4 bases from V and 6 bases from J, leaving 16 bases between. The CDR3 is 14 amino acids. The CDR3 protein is CASSEGGLKKTQYF. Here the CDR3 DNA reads TGTGCCAGCAGCGAAGGGGGTCTGAAAAAGACCCAGTACTTC.

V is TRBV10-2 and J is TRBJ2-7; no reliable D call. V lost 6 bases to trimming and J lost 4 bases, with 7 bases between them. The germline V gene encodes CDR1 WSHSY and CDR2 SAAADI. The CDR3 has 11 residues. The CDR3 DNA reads TGCGCCAGCAGCCTCCAGTACGAGCAGTACTTC. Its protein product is CASSLQYEQYF.

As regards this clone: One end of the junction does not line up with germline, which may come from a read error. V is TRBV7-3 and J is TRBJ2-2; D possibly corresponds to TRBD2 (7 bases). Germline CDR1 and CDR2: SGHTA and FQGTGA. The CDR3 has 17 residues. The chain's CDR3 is CASSLTWGGVNTGELFF. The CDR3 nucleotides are TGTGCCAGCAGCCTAACCTGGGGGGGCGTTAACACCGGGGAGCTGTTTTTT.

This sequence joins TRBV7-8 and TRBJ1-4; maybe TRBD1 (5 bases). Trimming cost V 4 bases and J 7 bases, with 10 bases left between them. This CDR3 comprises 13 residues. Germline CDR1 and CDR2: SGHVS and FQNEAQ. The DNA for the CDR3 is TGTGCCAGCAGCTCCCGACAGCTTGAAAAACTGTTTTTT. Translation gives CASSSRQLEKLFF. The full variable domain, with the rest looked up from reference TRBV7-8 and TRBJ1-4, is GAGVSQSPRYKVAKRGQDVALRCDPISGHVSLFWYQQALGQGPEFLTYFQNEAQLDKSGLPSDRFFAERPEGSVSTLKIQRTQQEDSAVYLCASSSRQLEKLFFGSGTQLSVL.

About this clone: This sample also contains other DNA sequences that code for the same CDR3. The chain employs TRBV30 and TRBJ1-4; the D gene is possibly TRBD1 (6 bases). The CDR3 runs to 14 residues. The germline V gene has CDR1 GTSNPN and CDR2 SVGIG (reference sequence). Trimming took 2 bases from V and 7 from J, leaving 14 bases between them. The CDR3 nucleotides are TGTGCCTGGAGTTTGGCGGGGGCCGGTGAAAAACTGTTTTTT. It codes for CAWSLAGAGEKLFF.

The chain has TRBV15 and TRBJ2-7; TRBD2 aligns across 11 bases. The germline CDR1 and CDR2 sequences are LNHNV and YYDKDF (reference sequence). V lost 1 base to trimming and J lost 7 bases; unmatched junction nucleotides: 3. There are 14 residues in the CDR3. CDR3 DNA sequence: TGTGCCACCAGCAGAGGCGCTAGCGGGAGGGAGCAGTACTTC. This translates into CATSRGASGREQYF.

This chain's CDR3 is CASSLERGDTQYF. The CDR3 DNA is TGTGCCAGCAGCTTAGAAAGGGGGGATACGCAGTATTTT. This rearrangement joins TRBV11-3 to TRBJ2-3; perhaps TRBD1 as D (6 bases). Deletions cut 0 bases from V and 6 bases from J, with 7 bases between. Germline lookup yields CDR1 SGHNT and CDR2 YENEEA. The CDR3 totals 13 residues. Using reference TRBV11-3 and TRBJ2-3 for the parts outside the CDR3, the full variable domain is EAGVVQSPRYKIIEKKQPVAFWCNPISGHNTLYWYLQNLGQGPELLIRYENEEAVDDSQLPKDRFSAERLKGVDSTLKIQPAELGDSAVYLCASSLERGDTQYFGPGTRLTVL.

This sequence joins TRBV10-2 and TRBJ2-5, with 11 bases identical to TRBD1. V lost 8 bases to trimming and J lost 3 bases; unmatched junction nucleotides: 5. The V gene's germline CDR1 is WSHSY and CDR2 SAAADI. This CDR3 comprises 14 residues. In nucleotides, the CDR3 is TGCGCCAGCGGGGACAGGGGGAATAAAGAGACCCAGTACTTC. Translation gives CASGDRGNKETQYF.

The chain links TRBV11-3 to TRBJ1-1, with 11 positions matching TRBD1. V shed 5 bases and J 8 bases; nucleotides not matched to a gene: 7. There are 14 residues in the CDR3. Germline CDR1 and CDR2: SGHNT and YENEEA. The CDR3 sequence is CASSLGQGAGEAFF. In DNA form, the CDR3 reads TGTGCCAGCAGCCTCGGACAGGGGGCTGGGGAAGCTTTCTTT.

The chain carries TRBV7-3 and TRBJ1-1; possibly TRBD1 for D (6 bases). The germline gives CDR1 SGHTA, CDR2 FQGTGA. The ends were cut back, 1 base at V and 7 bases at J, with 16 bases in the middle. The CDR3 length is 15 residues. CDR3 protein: CASSLSGPGEGEAFF. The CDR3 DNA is TGTGCCAGCAGCTTAAGCGGGCCAGGGGAGGGTGAAGCTTTCTTT.

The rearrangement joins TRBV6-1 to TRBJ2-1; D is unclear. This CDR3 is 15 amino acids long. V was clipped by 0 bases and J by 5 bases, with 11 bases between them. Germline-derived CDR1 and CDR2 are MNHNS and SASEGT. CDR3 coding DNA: TGTGCCAGCAGTGAAGCTTTCTTCCCCCACAATGAGCAGTTCTTC. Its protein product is CASSEAFFPHNEQFF.

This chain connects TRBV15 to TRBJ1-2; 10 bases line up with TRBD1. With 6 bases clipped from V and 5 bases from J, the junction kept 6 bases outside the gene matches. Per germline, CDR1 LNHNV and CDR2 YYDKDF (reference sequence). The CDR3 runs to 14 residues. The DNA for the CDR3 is TGTGCCACCAGTGTACCGGGACAGGGGTATGGCTACACCTTC. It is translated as CATSVPGQGYGYTF.

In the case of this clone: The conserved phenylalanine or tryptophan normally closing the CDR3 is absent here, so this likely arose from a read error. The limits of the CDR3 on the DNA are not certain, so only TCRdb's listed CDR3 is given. This CDR3 is CASSDRGLGYGL. The chain is built from TRBV2 and TRBJ2-7; the listed D gene, TRBD2, was not tested against the DNA. The CDR3 is 12 residues long, ends included. The germline V gene encodes CDR1 SNHLY and CDR2 FYNNEI.

The CDR3 sequence: CASTPEVLSEAFF. CDR3 coding DNA: TGTGCCAGTACCCCCGAGGTTCTGTCTGAAGCTTTCTTT. The chain has TRBV19 and TRBJ1-1; D remains ambiguous. The V gene's germline CDR1 is LNHDA and CDR2 SQIVND (reference sequence). Trimming left V 7 bases short and J 6 bases short, with 15 bases between. CDR3 size: 13 residues.

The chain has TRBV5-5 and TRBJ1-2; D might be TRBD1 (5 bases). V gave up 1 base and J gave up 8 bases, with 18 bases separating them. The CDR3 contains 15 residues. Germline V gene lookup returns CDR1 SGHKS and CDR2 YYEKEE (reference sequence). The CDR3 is CASSLKVSGGEGYTF. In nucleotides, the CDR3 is TGTGCCAGCAGCTTGAAAGTATCGGGGGGGGAAGGCTACACCTTC.

CDR3 nucleotide sequence: TGTGCCAGTACGGCAGGGAAAAACGGGGCCAACGTCCTGACTTTC. This encodes CASTAGKNGANVLTF. The chain is built from TRBV19 and TRBJ2-6; D perhaps matches TRBD1 (5 bases). The V end was cut by 7 bases, the J end by 4 bases, with 14 bases between. Looked up from germline, CDR1 is LNHDA and CDR2 is SQIVND (reference sequence). This CDR3 region has 15 residues.

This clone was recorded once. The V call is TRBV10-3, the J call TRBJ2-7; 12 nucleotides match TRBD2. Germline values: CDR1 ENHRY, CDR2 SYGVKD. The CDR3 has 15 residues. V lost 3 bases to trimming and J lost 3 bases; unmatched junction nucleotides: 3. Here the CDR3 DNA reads TGTGCCATCAGTGATTTGACTAGCGGGAGCTACGAGCAGTACTTC. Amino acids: CAISDLTSGSYEQYF.

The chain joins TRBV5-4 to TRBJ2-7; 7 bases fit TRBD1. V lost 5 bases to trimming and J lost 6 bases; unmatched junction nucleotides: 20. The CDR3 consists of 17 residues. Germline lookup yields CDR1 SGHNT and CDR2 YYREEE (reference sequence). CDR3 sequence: CASSSRNRGSKGPEQYF. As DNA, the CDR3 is TGTGCCAGCAGTTCACGCAACAGGGGCTCAAAGGGTCCCGAGCAGTACTTC.

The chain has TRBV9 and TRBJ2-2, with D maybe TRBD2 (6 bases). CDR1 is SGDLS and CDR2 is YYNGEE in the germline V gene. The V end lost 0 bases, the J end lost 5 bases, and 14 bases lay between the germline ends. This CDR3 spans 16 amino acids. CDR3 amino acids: CASSVGDGRETGELFF. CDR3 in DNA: TGTGCCAGCAGCGTAGGGGACGGGAGAGAAACCGGGGAGCTGTTTTTT.

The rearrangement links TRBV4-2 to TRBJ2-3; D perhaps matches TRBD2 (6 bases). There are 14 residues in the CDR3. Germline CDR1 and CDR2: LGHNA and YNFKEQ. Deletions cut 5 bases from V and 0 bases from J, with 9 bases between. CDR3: CASSGLASTDTQYF. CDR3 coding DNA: TGTGCCAGCAGCGGGCTAGCGAGCACAGATACGCAGTATTTT.

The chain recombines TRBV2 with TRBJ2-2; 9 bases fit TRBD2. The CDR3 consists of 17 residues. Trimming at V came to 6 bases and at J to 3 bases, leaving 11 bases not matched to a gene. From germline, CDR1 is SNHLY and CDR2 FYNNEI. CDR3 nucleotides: TGTGCCAGCAGCGGGACTAGCACCCGCACGTACACCGGGGAGCTGTTTTTT. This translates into CASSGTSTRTYTGELFF. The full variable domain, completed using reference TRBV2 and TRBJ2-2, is EPEVTQTPSHQVTQMGQEVILRCVPISNHLYFYWYRQILGQKVEFLVSFYNNEISEKSEIFDDQFSVERPDGSNFTLKIRSTKLEDSAMYFCASSGTSTRTYTGELFFGEGSRLTVL.

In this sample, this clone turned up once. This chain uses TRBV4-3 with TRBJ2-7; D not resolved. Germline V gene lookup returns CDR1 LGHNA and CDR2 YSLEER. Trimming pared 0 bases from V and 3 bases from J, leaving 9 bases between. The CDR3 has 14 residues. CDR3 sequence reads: CASSQDASVYEQYF. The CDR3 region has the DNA TGCGCCAGCAGCCAAGACGCCTCGGTCTACGAGCAGTACTTC.

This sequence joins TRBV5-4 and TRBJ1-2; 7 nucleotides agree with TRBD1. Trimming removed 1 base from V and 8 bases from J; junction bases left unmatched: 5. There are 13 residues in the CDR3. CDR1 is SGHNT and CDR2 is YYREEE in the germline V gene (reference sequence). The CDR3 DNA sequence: TGTGCCAGCAGCTTGATCCAGGGGGGCGGCTACACCTTC. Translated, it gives CASSLIQGGGYTF.

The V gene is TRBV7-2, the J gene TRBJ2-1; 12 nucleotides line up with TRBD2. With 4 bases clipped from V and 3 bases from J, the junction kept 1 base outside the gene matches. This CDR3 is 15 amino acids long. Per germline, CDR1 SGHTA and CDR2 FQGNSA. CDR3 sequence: CASSSTSGSYNEQFF. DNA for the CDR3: TGTGCCAGCAGCTCGACTAGCGGGAGCTACAATGAGCAGTTCTTC.